These T cell receptor beta chains were read from a single sample in a study of blood T cell repertoires in COVID-19. The protocol was immunoSEQ multiplex PCR, while the TCRdb copy is restricted to in-frame clones and leaves out a portion. Of some 290,000 clones detected, roughly 86% appear once; the ten largest clones hold 11%. Input material: peripheral blood. The receptors stem from a woman aged 25 to 45 with COVID-19, enrolled during active disease. The CDR3 runs from the conserved cysteine through the conserved F or W. Each record gives: V gene, clone size, D gene, J gene, CDR3 length, CDR3 DNA, CDR3 protein. The D gene is left open where the match is weak. The size of a clone is reported for some rows only, either as once, few or many, or as a class for expanded clones.

TRBV19	.	TRBD1	TRBJ1-3	14	TGTGCCAGTATCGGGGACAGGCGGGGAAACACCATATATTTT	CASIGDRRGNTIYF
TRBV5-1	once	TRBD2	TRBJ2-3	14	TGCGCCAGCCGGCCGGGGACTAGCGAAGATACGCAGTATTTT	CASRPGTSEDTQYF
TRBV7-9	.	.	TRBJ2-2	14	TGTGCCAGCTTTTTAGCGGAGGACACCGGGGAGCTGTTTTTT	CASFLAEDTGELFF
TRBV11-2	.	.	TRBJ1-5	13	TGTGCCAGCAGCTTAGTCGGGGTCGGGCCCCAGCATTTT	CASSLVGVGPQHF
TRBV4-1	few	TRBD1	TRBJ2-7	14	TGCGCCAGCAGCTACCCTGGACAGGGCTACGAGCAGTACTTC	CASSYPGQGYEQYF
TRBV29-1	.	TRBD1	TRBJ1-1	13	TGCAGCGCCGTGGAGGGGGCTTACACTGAAGCTTTCTTT	CSAVEGAYTEAFF
TRBV4-1	.	TRBD2	TRBJ2-5	17	TGCGCCAGCAGCCAAGATACTAGCGGGGGGCCAGAAGAGACCCAGTACTTC	CASSQDTSGGPEETQYF
TRBV5-6	.	TRBD1	TRBJ1-3	15	TGTGCCAGCAGTTTGGACAGGTTCTCTGGAAACACCATATATTTT	CASSLDRFSGNTIYF
TRBV5-1	.	.	TRBJ1-2	15	TGCGCCAGCAGGACTACCTCGGACAGCCGTTATGGCTACACCTTC	CASRTTSDSRYGYTF
TRBV10-3	.	.	TRBJ1-3	14	TGTGCCATCAGCTCTACAGGGTATGGGAACACCATATATTTT	CAISSTGYGNTIYF
TRBV5-1	.	.	TRBJ1-2	14	TGCGCCAGCAGCTTGGCCAACAAGAACTATGGCTACACCTTC	CASSLANKNYGYTF
TRBV6-5	.	.	TRBJ2-7	16	TGTGCCAGCAGCTACGGTGTGAGTCCGCGTAACTACGAGCAGTACTTC	CASSYGVSPRNYEQYF
TRBV12-5	once	.	TRBJ1-2	12	TGTGCTAGTGGTACTCGACAGGATGGCTACACCTTC	CASGTRQDGYTF
TRBV29-1	.	.	TRBJ1-3	16	TGCAGCGTGGGAGGAGAGGGACGGTTCGGAGGAAACACCATATATTTT	CSVGGEGRFGGNTIYF
TRBV7-6	.	TRBD2	TRBJ2-5	15	TGTGCCAGCAGCTTCGGGGGGGCCTTTCAAGAGACCCAGTACTTC	CASSFGGAFQETQYF
TRBV7-9	few	.	TRBJ2-5	14	TGTGCCAGCAGCTTAGTCGGGGGACCGGAGACCCAGTACTTC	CASSLVGGPETQYF
TRBV28	.	.	TRBJ1-1	15	TGTGCCAGCAGGATGGGAGGGACCAACCCCAATGAAGCTTTCTTT	CASRMGGTNPNEAFF
TRBV27	.	TRBD2	TRBJ2-3	16	TGTGCCAGCAGTTCGGACATAGCGGGGCGCACAGATACGCAGTATTTT	CASSSDIAGRTDTQYF
TRBV5-1	.	.	TRBJ2-7	12	TGCGCCAGCAGCCTTCAAGTCGGCGAGCAGTACTTC	CASSLQVGEQYF
TRBV10-1	.	.	TRBJ2-2	14	TGCGCCAGCAGTGATCTTCGCAGCACCGGGGAGCTGTTTTTT	CASSDLRSTGELFF